The rows below give T cell receptor beta chains drawn from one sample of a study of T cell repertoires in cytomegalovirus infection. TCRdb fed the reads into MiXCR, producing one record per CDR3 protein. The table lists approximately 500,000 distinct CDR3 sequences, around 11% of them singletons. Sequenced sample: PBMCs. These receptors all come from a human donor in good health (CMV status not recorded). Some clones in this sample may be carry-over from other donors' samples. CDR3s include the opening cysteine and the closing phenylalanine or tryptophan.

V	J	CDR3
TRBV7-9	TRBJ1-1	CATSPGGRVAFF
TRBV27	TRBJ1-2	CASSATGGYGYTF
TRBV6-1	TRBJ1-2	CASKWAGGNYGYTF
TRBV11-2	TRBJ2-1	CASSLVAGGPGDEQFF
TRBV6-1	TRBJ2-4	CASSSYRAPNIQYF
TRBV6-1	TRBJ2-7	CASSAGLAAYEQYF
TRBV5-1	TRBJ1-1	CASSLESVGREAFF
TRBV7-2	TRBJ2-7	CASSPLRALGEQYF
TRBV5-1	TRBJ1-1	CASSLLIDTEAFF
TRBV20-1	TRBJ2-5	CSARRAGQETQYF
TRBV9	TRBJ2-7	CASSVGQTSSYEQYF
TRBV20-1	TRBJ2-3	CSARVARTDTQYF
TRBV28	TRBJ2-1	CASSLGDRGLNEQFF
TRBV29-1	TRBJ1-1	CSVGHLTEAFF
TRBV20-1	TRBJ1-5	CSAATGGGSNQPQHF
TRBV11-1	TRBJ1-1	CASSLAGQGIGTEAFF
TRBV11-2	TRBJ1-1	CASSFSRGRTEAFF
TRBV20-1	TRBJ2-1	CSASRDPRGNEQFF
TRBV28	TRBJ1-3	CASSPRQGYGNTIYF
TRBV2	TRBJ2-1	CASRGAGLADNEQFF
TRBV27	TRBJ1-5	CASSLLAEGNQPQHF
TRBV7-2	TRBJ1-1	CASSFEFLGQGAFF
TRBV11-3	TRBJ2-5	CASSGGPQETQYF
TRBV9	TRBJ2-5	CANPDGSEETQYF
TRBV20-1	TRBJ2-2	CSARNLAGGNTGELFF
TRBV9	TRBJ2-7	CASSVEGSSYEQYF
TRBV20-1	TRBJ2-5	CSAEGQLGGETQYF
TRBV14	TRBJ2-1	CASSAYRETYNEQFF
TRBV7-7	TRBJ2-2	CASSPGQGPRGGELFF
TRBV7-3	TRBJ2-1	CASSRPGGNEQFF
TRBV7-2	TRBJ2-3	CASSLVAGGFTDTQYF
TRBV12-3/TRBV12-4	TRBJ1-1	CASSLASGTEAFF
TRBV27	TRBJ1-5	CASSRPGQAQPQHF
TRBV6-1	TRBJ1-5	CASRERGTVTYSNQPQHF
TRBV28	TRBJ2-3	CASNEAGSTDTQYF
TRBV7-2	TRBJ2-7	CASSSLGGRGEQYF
TRBV24-1	TRBJ2-3	CATSDPGTEGASDTQYF
TRBV3-1	TRBJ1-2	CASSQDGRVDGYTF
TRBV7-6	TRBJ2-1	CASSRRDFEFNEQFF
TRBV18	TRBJ2-5	CASSPPQPNKETQYF
TRBV29-1	TRBJ1-3	CSADLQGGNTIYF